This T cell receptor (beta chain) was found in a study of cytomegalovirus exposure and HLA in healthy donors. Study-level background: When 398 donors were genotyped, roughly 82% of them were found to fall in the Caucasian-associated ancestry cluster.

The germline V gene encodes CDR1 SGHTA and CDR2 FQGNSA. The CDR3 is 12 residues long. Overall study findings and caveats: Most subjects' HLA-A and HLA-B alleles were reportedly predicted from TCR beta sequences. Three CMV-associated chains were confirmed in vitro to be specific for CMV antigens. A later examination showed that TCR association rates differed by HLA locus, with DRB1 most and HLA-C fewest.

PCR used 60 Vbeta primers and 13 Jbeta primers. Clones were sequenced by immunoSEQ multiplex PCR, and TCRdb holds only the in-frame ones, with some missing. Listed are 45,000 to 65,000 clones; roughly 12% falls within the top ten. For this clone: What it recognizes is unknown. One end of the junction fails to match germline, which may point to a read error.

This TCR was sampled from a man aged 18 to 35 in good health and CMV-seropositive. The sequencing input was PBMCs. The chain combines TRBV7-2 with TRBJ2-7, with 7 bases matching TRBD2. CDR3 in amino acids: CASSLASLAEHF. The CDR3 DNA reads TGTGCCAGCAGCTTAGCCAGTCTAGCGGAGCACTTC.